This T cell receptor (beta chain) appears in the sequencing data of a study of patients and donors after allogeneic stem cell transplantation. CDR3 length equals 15 residues. Trimming stripped 4 bases from V and 0 bases from J, with 13 bases between. From the RT-PCR reads, TCRdb called clonotypes with MiXCR, one entry per CDR3 protein. Of 920,000 or so distinct CDR3 sequences in the sample, roughly 17% are singletons; the top ten hold around 5.5%. This clonotype was detected ten times or more. The TCR sequence derives from a human donor who was either an allogeneic HSCT recipient or a stem cell or donor lymphocyte infusion donor (not recorded which). It is not recorded whose cells these are; they may come from a transplant donor. Sequencing was done on a sample of blood, either unsorted or a sorted T cell fraction (not recorded which). The chain carries TRBV12-3 or TRBV12-4 and TRBJ2-7; D is possibly TRBD1 (6 bases). The CDR3 region has the DNA TGTGCCAGCAGTTGGGGGACACTGAGCTCCTACGAGCAGTACTTC. Translating gives CASSWGTLSSYEQYF.